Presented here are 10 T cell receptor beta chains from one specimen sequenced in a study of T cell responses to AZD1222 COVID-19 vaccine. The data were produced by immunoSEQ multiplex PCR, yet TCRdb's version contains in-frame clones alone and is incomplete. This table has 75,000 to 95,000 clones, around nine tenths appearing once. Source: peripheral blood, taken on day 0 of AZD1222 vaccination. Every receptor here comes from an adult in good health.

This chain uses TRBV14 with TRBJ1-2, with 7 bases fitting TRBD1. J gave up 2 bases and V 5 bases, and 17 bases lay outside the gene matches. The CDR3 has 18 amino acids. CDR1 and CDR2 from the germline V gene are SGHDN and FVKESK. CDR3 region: CASSDLLRQGNMNYGYTF. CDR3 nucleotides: TGTGCCAGCAGCGACCTTTTACGACAGGGAAATATGAACTATGGCTACACCTTC.

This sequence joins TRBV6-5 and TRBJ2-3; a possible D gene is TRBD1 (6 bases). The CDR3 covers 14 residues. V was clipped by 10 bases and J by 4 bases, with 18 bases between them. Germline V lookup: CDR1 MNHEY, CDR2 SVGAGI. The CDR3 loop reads CATPSGTQSDTQYF. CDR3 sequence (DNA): TGTGCCACTCCCTCCGGGACACAATCAGATACGCAGTATTTT.

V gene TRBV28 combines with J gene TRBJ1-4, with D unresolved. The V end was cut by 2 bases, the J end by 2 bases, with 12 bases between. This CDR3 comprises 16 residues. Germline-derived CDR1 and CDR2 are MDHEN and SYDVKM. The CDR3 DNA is TGTGCCAGCAGTTTAACCCTTCGGAAGACTAATGAAAAACTGTTTTTT. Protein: CASSLTLRKTNEKLFF.

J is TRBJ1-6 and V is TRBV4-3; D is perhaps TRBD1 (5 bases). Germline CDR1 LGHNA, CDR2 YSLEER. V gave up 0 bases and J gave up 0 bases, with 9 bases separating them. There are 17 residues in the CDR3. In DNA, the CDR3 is TGCGCCAGCAGCCAAGATCTGCAGGGCTCCTATAATTCACCCCTCCACTTT. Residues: CASSQDLQGSYNSPLHF.

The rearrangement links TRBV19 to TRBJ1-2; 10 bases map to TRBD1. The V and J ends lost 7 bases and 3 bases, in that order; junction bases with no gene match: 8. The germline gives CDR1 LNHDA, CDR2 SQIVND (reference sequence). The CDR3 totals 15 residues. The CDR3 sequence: CASTPRQGADYGYTF. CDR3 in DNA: TGTGCCAGTACCCCAAGACAGGGGGCCGACTATGGCTACACCTTC.

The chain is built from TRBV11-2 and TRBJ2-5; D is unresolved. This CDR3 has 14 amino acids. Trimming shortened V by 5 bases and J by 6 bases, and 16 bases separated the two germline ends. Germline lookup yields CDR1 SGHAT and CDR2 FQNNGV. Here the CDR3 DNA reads TGTGCCAGCAGCGTAGTCGGCCAAACAAAGACCCAGTACTTC. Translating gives CASSVVGQTKTQYF.

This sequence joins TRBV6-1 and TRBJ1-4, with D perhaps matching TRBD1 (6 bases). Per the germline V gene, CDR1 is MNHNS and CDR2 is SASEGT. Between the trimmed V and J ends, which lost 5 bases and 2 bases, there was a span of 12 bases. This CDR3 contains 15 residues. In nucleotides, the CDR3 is TGTGCCAGCAGTAGACAGGAGGGTACTAATGAAAAACTGTTTTTT. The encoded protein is CASSRQEGTNEKLFF.

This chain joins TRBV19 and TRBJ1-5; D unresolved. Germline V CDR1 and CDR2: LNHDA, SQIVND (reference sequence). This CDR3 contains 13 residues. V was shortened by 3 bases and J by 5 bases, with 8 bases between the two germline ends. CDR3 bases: TGTGCCAGTAGTATCTCCCTCTATCAGCCCCAGCATTTT. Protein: CASSISLYQPQHF.

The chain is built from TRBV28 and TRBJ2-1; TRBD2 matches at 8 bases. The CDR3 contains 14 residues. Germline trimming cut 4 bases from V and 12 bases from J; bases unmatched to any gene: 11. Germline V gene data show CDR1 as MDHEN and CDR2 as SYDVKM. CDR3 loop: CASSWGAGAWGQFF. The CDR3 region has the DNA TGTGCCAGCAGTTGGGGAGCGGGGGCCTGGGGGCAGTTCTTC.

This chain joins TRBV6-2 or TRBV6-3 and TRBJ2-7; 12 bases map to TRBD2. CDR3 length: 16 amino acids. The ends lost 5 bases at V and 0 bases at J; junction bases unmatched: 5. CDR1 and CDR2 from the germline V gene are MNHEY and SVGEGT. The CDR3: CASSPQLAGGSYEQYF. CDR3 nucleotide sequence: TGTGCCAGCAGTCCCCAACTAGCGGGAGGCTCCTACGAGCAGTACTTC.